This T cell receptor beta chain was found in a study of T cells expressing NK-cell markers. From its re-call of the 5' RACE reads, TCRdb lists each CDR3 protein once, without DNA. The ten top clones account for just over 20%, within a sample of about 170,000 distinct CDR3 sequences. Germline assignment: CDR1 DFQATT and CDR2 SNEGSKA (reference sequence). CDR3 length: 13 amino acids. This TCR was sampled from a man between 18 and 69 years old in good health. The chain couples TRBV20-1 to TRBJ2-5; checking the TCRdb D call of TRBD2 is not possible without DNA. Sequencing was performed on blood T cells: a sorted CD56 or NKG2C T cell subset, CD4+ or CD8+ T cells, or bulk PBMC T cells (not recorded which). The chain's CDR3 is CSAKGLAGETQYF.